The rows below give T cell receptor beta chains drawn from one sample of a study of spatial heterogeneity in lung cancer. TCRdb redid the calling of the 5' RACE reads with MiXCR, one entry per CDR3 protein. In the table there are over 45,000 distinct CDR3 sequences, about 12% of which are singletons. The sample consisted of PBMCs, taken at follow-up. Source of these receptors: a male donor with early-stage non-small cell lung cancer. The CDR3 runs from the conserved cysteine through the conserved F or W. The order of the fields is clone size, V gene, D gene, J gene, CDR3 DNA, CDR3 protein. D genes are given only for firm matches. Size values are once, few and many counts, or a class for expanded clones, and some rows have none.

many	TRBV20-1	TRBD2	TRBJ2-5	TGCAGTGCTCCCGGACAAGCGGGACACCAAGAGACCCAGTACTTC	CSAPGQAGHQETQYF
NA	TRBV10-3	NA	TRBJ2-3	TGTGCCACCGGGGACCGGGACTCCTACACAGATACGCAGTATTTT	CATGDRDSYTDTQYF
NA	TRBV7-9	NA	TRBJ1-4	TGTGCCAGCAGCTTATACGGGGGCCCCACTAATGAAAAACTGTTTTTT	CASSLYGGPTNEKLFF
NA	TRBV16	TRBD1	TRBJ1-1	TGTGCCAGCAGCCCCCTATTAGGGACAGTCCTACCGAACACTGAAGCTTTCTTT	CASSPLLGTVLPNTEAFF
many	TRBV29-1	NA	TRBJ1-5	TGCAGCGTTAAGAATAGCAATCAGCCCCAGCATTTT	CSVKNSNQPQHF
NA	TRBV7-9	TRBD2	TRBJ2-3	TGTGCCAGCAGCCCAGGAGCGGGGGGTACAGATACGCAGTATTTT	CASSPGAGGTDTQYF
few	TRBV19	NA	TRBJ2-3	TGTGCCAGTAGTATAAGGTTTACGAGGTCGGGCACAGATACGCAGTATTTT	CASSIRFTRSGTDTQYF
NA	TRBV6-6	NA	TRBJ1-6	TGTGCCAGCAGTTACTCTAGCCGGGCTAATTCACCCCTCCACTTT	CASSYSSRANSPLHF
NA	TRBV18	NA	TRBJ1-3	TGTGCCAGCTCACCCTCCGCGACCACCTCTGGAAACACCATATATTTT	CASSPSATTSGNTIYF
many	TRBV7-9	NA	TRBJ1-1	TGTGCCAGCAAGGCTGGAGGGACTGAAGCTTTCTTT	CASKAGGTEAFF
many	TRBV7-3	NA	TRBJ2-3	TGTGCCAGCAGCTCCGCTCGAGGGGATACGCAGTATTTT	CASSSARGDTQYF
few	TRBV7-2	NA	TRBJ2-5	TGTGCCAGCAGGCCCGGGACGGCCGAAGAGACCCAGTACTTC	CASRPGTAEETQYF
NA	TRBV5-1	TRBD2	TRBJ2-3	TGCGCCAGCAGCTTGGCCACTAGCGGGGTTAGCACAGATACGCAGTATTTT	CASSLATSGVSTDTQYF
many	TRBV5-1	TRBD1	TRBJ2-3	TGCGCCAGCAGCTTCGGACAGGGGGAGGATACGCAGTATTTT	CASSFGQGEDTQYF
many	TRBV4-3	TRBD2	TRBJ2-3	TGCGCCAGCAGCCGCGGGACTAGCGGTATTAGCACAGATACGCAGTATTTT	CASSRGTSGISTDTQYF
many	TRBV6-6	NA	TRBJ1-2	TGTGCCAGCAGCCCGGGACGGCTTAACTATGGCTACACCTTC	CASSPGRLNYGYTF
many	TRBV7-9	TRBD2	TRBJ2-1	TGTGCCAGCAGCAGGGGACTAGGGGACTCCAATGAGCAGTTCTTC	CASSRGLGDSNEQFF
many	TRBV27	NA	TRBJ2-7	TGTGCCAGCCGAGGGGCGGATTCAAGCTCCTACGAGCAGTACTTC	CASRGADSSSYEQYF
many	TRBV6-6	NA	TRBJ1-1	TGTGCCAGCAGTACCTCACTTAACACTGAAGCTTTCTTT	CASSTSLNTEAFF
many	TRBV11-2	NA	TRBJ2-5	TGTGCCAGCAGCTTCACAGATGAAGAGACCCAGTACTTC	CASSFTDEETQYF
many	TRBV29-1	NA	TRBJ2-1	TGCAGCGTCGAACCGGGACTCGCCGGGTACAATGAGCAGTTCTTC	CSVEPGLAGYNEQFF
NA	TRBV11-2	NA	TRBJ2-2	TGTGCCAGCAGCTTAGGGGGGACACTTACCGGGGAGCTGTTTTTT	CASSLGGTLTGELFF
many	TRBV5-1	NA	TRBJ2-5	TGCGCCAGCAGCTTCAAAGGGGGAGAGACCCAGTACTTC	CASSFKGGETQYF
many	TRBV28	TRBD1	TRBJ1-2	TGTGCCAGCAGCACGTGGACAGGAGAGGACTATGGCTACACCTTC	CASSTWTGEDYGYTF
NA	TRBV12-3/TRBV12-4	NA	TRBJ1-2	TGTGCCAGCAGTTTGGCAGGGGTGGAGGGCTACACCTTC	CASSLAGVEGYTF
NA	TRBV7-9	TRBD2	TRBJ2-3	TGTGCCAGCAGCCCTACTAGCGGGGGGCGAGATACGCAGTATTTT	CASSPTSGGRDTQYF
NA	TRBV28	NA	TRBJ2-5	TGTGCCAGCAGAACTACACGAGAGACCCAGTACTTC	CASRTTRETQYF
NA	TRBV27	NA	TRBJ2-3	TGTGCCAGCAGTTTCAGGCTCCCAGCAGATACGCAGTATTTT	CASSFRLPADTQYF
NA	TRBV7-8	NA	TRBJ1-2	TGTGCCAGCAGCTTAGTTGCCGGGAATGGCTACACCTTC	CASSLVAGNGYTF
NA	TRBV12-3/TRBV12-4	TRBD1	TRBJ2-6	TGTGCCAGCAGTTTTCTGGGGACAGGGGGAAGCTCTGGGGCCAACGTCCTGACTTTC	CASSFLGTGGSSGANVLTF